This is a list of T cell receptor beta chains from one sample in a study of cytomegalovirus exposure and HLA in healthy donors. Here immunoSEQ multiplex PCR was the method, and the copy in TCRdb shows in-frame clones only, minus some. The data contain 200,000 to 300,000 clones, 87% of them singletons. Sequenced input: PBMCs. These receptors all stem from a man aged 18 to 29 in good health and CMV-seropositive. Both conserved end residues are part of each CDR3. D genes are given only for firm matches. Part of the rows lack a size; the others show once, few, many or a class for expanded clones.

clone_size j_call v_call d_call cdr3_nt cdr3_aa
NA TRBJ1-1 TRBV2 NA TGTGCCAGCAGTTGGACGGAGAACACTGAAGCTTTCTTT CASSWTENTEAFF
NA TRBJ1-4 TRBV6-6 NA TGTGCCAGCAGTTCGTGGGCTGAAAAACTGTTTTTT CASSSWAEKLFF
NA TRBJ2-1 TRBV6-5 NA TGTGCCAGCAGTTATGAACAGGGACCCTACAATGAGCAGTTCTTC CASSYEQGPYNEQFF
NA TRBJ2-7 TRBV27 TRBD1 TGTGCCAGCAGTTTGGGGACAGGGGGCGAGCAGTACTTC CASSLGTGGEQYF
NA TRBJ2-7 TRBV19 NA TGTGCCAGTAAGACGGGGGGCGCCTCCTACGAGCAGTACTTC CASKTGGASYEQYF
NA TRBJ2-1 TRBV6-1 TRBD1 TGTGCCAGCAGTATGACAGGGGGCGACTACAATGAGCAGTTCTTC CASSMTGGDYNEQFF
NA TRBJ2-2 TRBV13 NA TGTGCCAGCAGCTTAATACTTAGCACCGGGGAGCTGTTTTTT CASSLILSTGELFF
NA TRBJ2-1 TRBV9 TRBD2 TGTGCCAGCAGGGAACTAGCGGGAAAGTACAATGAGCAGTTCTTC CASRELAGKYNEQFF
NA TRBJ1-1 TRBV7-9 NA TGTGCCAGCAGCTTACTACAGGGCGGGGAAGCTTTCTTT CASSLLQGGEAFF
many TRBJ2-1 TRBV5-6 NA TGTGCCAGCAGCTTGCTAAGGAGCTCCTACAATGAGCAGTTCTTC CASSLLRSSYNEQFF
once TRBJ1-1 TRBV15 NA TGTGCCACCAGCAGAGGTGTAGACACTGAAGCTTTCTTT CATSRGVDTEAFF
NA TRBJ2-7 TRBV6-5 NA TGTGCCAGCAGTTACGCCCTGACAGGTTCCTACGAGCAGTACTTC CASSYALTGSYEQYF
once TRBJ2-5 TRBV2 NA TGTGCCAGCAGTGCCGGAACCCCCGAAGAGACCCAGTACTTC CASSAGTPEETQYF
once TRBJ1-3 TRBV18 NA TGTGCCAGCTCACCACAGGGAAGCTCTGGAAACACCATATATTTT CASSPQGSSGNTIYF
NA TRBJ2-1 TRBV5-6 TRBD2 TGTGCCGGAAGCGCGGCGGGAGGGGGCAATGAGCAGTTCTTC CAGSAAGGGNEQFF
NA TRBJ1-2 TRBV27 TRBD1 TGTGCCAGCAGTCCGCGCCGCGGGACAGTTAACTATGGCTACACCTTC CASSPRRGTVNYGYTF
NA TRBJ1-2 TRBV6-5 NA TGTGCCAGCAGTTATCGGGGGGCCCCCTATGGCTACACCTTC CASSYRGAPYGYTF
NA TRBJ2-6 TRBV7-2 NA TGTGCCAGCAGTCCCCAGGGATCTGGGGCCAACGTCCTGACTTTC CASSPQGSGANVLTF
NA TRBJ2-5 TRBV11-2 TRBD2 TGTGCCAGCAGCTCCATACAACAGAGCGGGAGTAGCCGAGAGACCCAGTACTTC CASSSIQQSGSSRETQYF
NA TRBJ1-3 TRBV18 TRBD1 TGTGCCAGCTCACCACCCGGGACAGGACACTCTGGAAACACCATATATTTT CASSPPGTGHSGNTIYF
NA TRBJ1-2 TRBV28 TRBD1 TGTGCCGGGAAGACAGGGGGCGCTCGGGGCGGCTACACCTTC CAGKTGGARGGYTF
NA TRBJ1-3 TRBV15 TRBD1 TGTGCCACCAGCAGTCGACAGGGGTACCTCTCTGGAAACACCATATATTTT CATSSRQGYLSGNTIYF
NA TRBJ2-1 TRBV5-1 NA TGCGCCAGCAGCTTGGACAGAGCAGCACTGAATGAGCAGTTCTTC CASSLDRAALNEQFF
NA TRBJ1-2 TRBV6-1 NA TGTGCCAGCAGTGACAGGGGAGAGTACTATGGCTACACCTTC CASSDRGEYYGYTF
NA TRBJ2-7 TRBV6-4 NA TGTGCCAGCAGTGACGGTCTAAGCTCCTACGAGCAGTACTTC CASSDGLSSYEQYF
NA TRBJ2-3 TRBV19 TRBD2 TGTGCCAGTAGACTAGCGGGAGCAGATACGCAGTATTTT CASRLAGADTQYF
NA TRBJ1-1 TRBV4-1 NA TGCGCCAGCAGCCACCCCATTGGTGAAGCTTTCTTT CASSHPIGEAFF
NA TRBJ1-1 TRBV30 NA TGTGCCTGGAGCCCCCTTACTGAAGCTTTCTTT CAWSPLTEAFF
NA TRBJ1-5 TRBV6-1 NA TGTGCCAGCAGCGGACGGGGGGAGAATCAGCCCCAGCATTTT CASSGRGENQPQHF
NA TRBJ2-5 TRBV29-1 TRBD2 TGCAGCGTAGCCCCCGCTAGCGGGATGTTCGAGACCCAGTACTTC CSVAPASGMFETQYF
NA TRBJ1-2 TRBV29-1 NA TGCAGCGTGGAAGACAAGATGGATGGCTACACCTTC CSVEDKMDGYTF
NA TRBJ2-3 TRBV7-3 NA TGTGCCAGCAGCCTAACCAGGGAAGATACGCAGTATTTT CASSLTREDTQYF
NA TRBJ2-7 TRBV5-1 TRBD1 TGCGCCAGCAGCTTGTTCCCCGGACAGGGAGGCGAGCAGTACTTC CASSLFPGQGGEQYF
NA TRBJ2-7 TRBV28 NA TGTGCCAGCAGCTCCTCAAAAAGGGGTATGGGAGAGCAGTACTTC CASSSSKRGMGEQYF
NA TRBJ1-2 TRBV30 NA TGTGCCTGGAGTGGGGGCCATACAGGACGCTATGGCTACACCTTC CAWSGGHTGRYGYTF
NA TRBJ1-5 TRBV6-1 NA TGTGCCAGCAGGTCAGGGCACAATCAGCCCCAGCATTTT CASRSGHNQPQHF
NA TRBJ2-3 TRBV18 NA TGTGCCAGCTCACCACAAAGTAGTCGGGATACGCAGTATTTT CASSPQSSRDTQYF
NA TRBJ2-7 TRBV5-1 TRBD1 TGCGCCAGCAGTTCATCAGGGGGCTCCTACGAGCAGTACTTC CASSSSGGSYEQYF
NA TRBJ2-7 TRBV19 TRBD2 TGTGCCAGTAGTATAGATGGGAGGCAGCGGGAGATCGAGCAGTACTTC CASSIDGRQREIEQYF
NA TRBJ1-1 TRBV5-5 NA TGTGCCAGCACCTTGTCGGGTAACACTGAAGCTTTCTTT CASTLSGNTEAFF
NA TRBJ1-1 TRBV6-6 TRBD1 TGTGCCAGCAGTTATTCGTCGGAGGGACAGACTGAAGCTTTCTTT CASSYSSEGQTEAFF
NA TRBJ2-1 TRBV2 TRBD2 TGTGCCAGCAGTCCCGGGACTAGCGGGAACCGTGGCAATGAGCAGTTCTTC CASSPGTSGNRGNEQFF
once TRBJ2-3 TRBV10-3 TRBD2 TGTGCCATCAGTGACGGCGGGAGAGCAGATACGCAGTATTTT CAISDGGRADTQYF
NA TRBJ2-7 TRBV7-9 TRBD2 TGTGCCAGCAGCCAGGGAGGGGCTCATCCATACGAGCAGTACTTC CASSQGGAHPYEQYF
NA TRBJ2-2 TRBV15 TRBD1 TGTGCCACCAGCAGTGACAGGGGAGGCAGAATTACCGGGGAGCTGTTTTTT CATSSDRGGRITGELFF
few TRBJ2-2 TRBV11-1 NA TGTGCCAGCAGCTTAGGGCGGCCCGGGGAGCTGTTTTTT CASSLGRPGELFF
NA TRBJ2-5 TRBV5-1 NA TGCGCCAGCAGCTCCCGTGCGGGGAACCAAGAGACCCAGTACTTC CASSSRAGNQETQYF
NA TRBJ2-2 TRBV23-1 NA TGCGCCAGCAGTCCCCTGATGACAGCTATACCCACAAACACCGGGGAGCTGTTTTTT CASSPLMTAIPTNTGELFF
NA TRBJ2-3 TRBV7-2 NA TGTGCCAGCAGCCGGGTTTCGGGAGCGAGCACAGATACGCAGTATTTT CASSRVSGASTDTQYF
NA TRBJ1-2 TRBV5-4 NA TGTGCCAGCCGGGGGCCCGGGGAGTTCTATGGCTACACCTTC CASRGPGEFYGYTF
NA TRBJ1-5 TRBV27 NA TGTGCCAGCAGGGGGCCAGGGTATAGCAATCAGCCCCAGCATTTT CASRGPGYSNQPQHF
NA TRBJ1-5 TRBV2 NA TGTGCCAGCGCATTAGCAGGGAGGGATCAGCCCCAGCATTTT CASALAGRDQPQHF